The rows below give T cell receptor beta chains drawn from one sample of a study of blood T cell repertoires in COVID-19. TCRdb keeps only in-frame clones here, not all; method: immunoSEQ multiplex PCR. The sample has about 70,000 clones, approximately 88% seen once. Sequenced input: peripheral blood. The receptors here all came from a woman in her 70s with acute or convalescent COVID-19. Each CDR3 is given with its conserved first and last residue. Each record gives: CDR3 length, V gene, J gene, D gene, clone size, CDR3 DNA, CDR3 protein. The D gene is left open where the match is weak. For some rows the clone size is stated as once, few or many, or as a class when expanded; others skip it.

17	TRBV27	TRBJ2-2	TRBD2	few	TGTGCCAGCAGTTTTGAACTAGCGGGAGATCGAAGCGGGGAGCTGTTTTTT	CASSFELAGDRSGELFF
13	TRBV27	TRBJ1-1	TRBD1	-	TGTGCCAGCAGTCCTTTAACAGGGGGCGAAGCTTTCTTT	CASSPLTGGEAFF
15	TRBV5-1	TRBJ1-4	-	-	TGCGCCAGCAGCCCCGGAGGGAGTTCTTATGAAAAACTGTTTTTT	CASSPGGSSYEKLFF
16	TRBV4-3	TRBJ1-4	TRBD1	-	TGCGCCAGCAGCCAAGAGGAGGGGACAGGAGGAGAAAAACTGTTTTTT	CASSQEEGTGGEKLFF
13	TRBV6-6	TRBJ1-3	-	-	TGTGCCAGCAGTTACGACAGAGGAAACACCATATATTTT	CASSYDRGNTIYF
13	TRBV5-1	TRBJ2-5	-	-	TGCGCCAGCAGCTTGGGACAGAAAGAGACCCAGTACTTC	CASSLGQKETQYF
17	TRBV4-2	TRBJ2-2	TRBD2	-	TGTGCCAGCAGCAAGACTAGCGGGGAGTTTAAGGCCGGGGAGCTGTTTTTT	CASSKTSGEFKAGELFF
15	TRBV28	TRBJ2-2	TRBD1	-	TGTGCCAGCACCCCTAGGGACAGAAACACCGGGGAGCTGTTTTTT	CASTPRDRNTGELFF
15	TRBV4-1	TRBJ1-2	-	-	TGCGCCAGCAGCCAAGCGGGGGGAACGGGCTATGGCTACACCTTC	CASSQAGGTGYGYTF
19	TRBV4-1	TRBJ1-4	-	once	TGCGCCAGCAGCCAATCGGGCTGGGCGGACTCTGCAACTAATGAAAAACTGTTTTTT	CASSQSGWADSATNEKLFF
13	TRBV28	TRBJ2-1	TRBD2	once	TGTGCCAGCAGTTTAGGGACTAGAAGTGAGCAGTTCTTC	CASSLGTRSEQFF
15	TRBV24-1	TRBJ1-4	TRBD1	few	TGTGCCACCAGTGTTTGGACAGGCATACGTGAAAAACTGTTTTTT	CATSVWTGIREKLFF
14	TRBV28	TRBJ1-4	-	few	TGTGCCAGTAGGAACCAGGGCAGAAATGAAAAACTGTTTTTT	CASRNQGRNEKLFF
12	TRBV7-2	TRBJ2-1	-	-	TGTGCCAGCAGCTCCGGTAGCAATGAGCAGTTCTTC	CASSSGSNEQFF
12	TRBV27	TRBJ1-2	-	-	TGTGCCAGCAGTTCGGGGTTGGGTGGCTACACCTTC	CASSSGLGGYTF
17	TRBV28	TRBJ2-5	TRBD2	few	TGTGCCAGCAGTTTAGGAGGTGCGGGGGGGCCAGGAGAGACCCAGTACTTC	CASSLGGAGGPGETQYF